This TCR beta chain was sequenced during a study of T-cell reconstitution after alpha-beta-depleted transplantation in children. Preparation of the TCRbeta library involved a method that used unique molecular identifiers. Each CDR3 protein gets one entry after TCRdb re-called the PCR reads with MiXCR. The sample contains roughly 220,000 distinct CDR3 sequences, 9.5% to 15% of which appear only once. This clonotype was seen many times. V lost 7 bases, J lost 0 bases, and 6 bases stayed unmatched. Germline values: CDR1 SNHLY, CDR2 FYNNEI. This CDR3 has 17 amino acids. The input for sequencing was PBMCs from the stem cell graft donor, taken from the stem cell graft. This chain uses TRBV2 with TRBJ2-7; 16 bases are shared with TRBD2. The sequence came from a human donor who donated a stem cell graft to a child with acute lymphoblastic leukemia. CDR3 amino acids: CASTGTSGRDGSYEQYF. DNA of the CDR3: TGTGCCAGCACCGGGACTAGCGGGAGGGATGGCTCCTACGAGCAGTACTTC.